These 16 T cell receptor beta chains originate from one sample sequenced in a study of a mutant IDH1 vaccine in newly diagnosed glioma (dated by TCRdb to the early 2020s). Receptors were amplified or captured by the immunoSEQ multiplex PCR assay. TCRdb mirrors the immuneACCESS table, restricted to in-frame sequences. Some clones are absent from its copies; in checked studies, under half trace to an unresolved V gene, and the reason for the others is unknown. Counted in this sample were approximately 110,000 clones; 75% to 90% of them appeared once. The ten largest make up more than 0.55% of the sample. The time point label, read with the paper, signifies: week 11, during vaccination. A 20-mer mutant IDH1 peptide at 300 micrograms in Montanide made up each vaccine dose, which was injected subcutaneously together with topical imiquimod. These receptors have no known antigen. Sequenced here: PBMCs, sampled from a glioma patient whose treatment included an IDH1 peptide vaccine. These receptors were collected from a woman between 50 and 59 years old with glioma.

This clone was detected only once. The chain is built from TRBV5-1 and TRBJ1-2; TRBD1 aligns across 8 bases. The V segment lost 0 bases and the J segment 2 bases; nucleotides outside the gene matches: 0. Germline V gives CDR1 SGHRS, CDR2 YFSETQ. CDR3 size: 14 residues. For the CDR3, the DNA is TGCGCCAGCAGCTTGGGACAGGGGAACTATGGCTACACCTTC. Encoded protein: CASSLGQGNYGYTF.

J is TRBJ1-5 and V is TRBV19; TRBD1 matches at 8 bases. With V trimmed by 6 bases and J by 7 bases, 5 bases remained unmatched. The CDR3 is 13 amino acids. CDR1 is LNHDA, CDR2 SQIVND, per germline (reference sequence). The CDR3 here is CASRDRVDQPQHF. DNA for the CDR3: TGTGCCAGTAGGGACAGGGTAGACCAGCCCCAGCATTTT.

The gene calls are TRBV5-1 and TRBJ2-1, with 8 bases matching TRBD2. CDR1 SGHRS and CDR2 YFSETQ come from the germline V gene. V shed 5 bases, J shed 3 bases, and the junction held 7 bases outside the gene matches. The CDR3 sequence is 15 residues long. CDR3 DNA: TGCGCCAGCAGTCCGACTAGCGCCTTCTACAATGAGCAGTTCTTC. Encoded protein: CASSPTSAFYNEQFF.

V and J are TRBV2 and TRBJ1-1; D uncertain. Trimming pared 8 bases from V and 0 bases from J, leaving 16 bases between. CDR3 length: 15 residues. In germline, CDR1 is SNHLY, CDR2 FYNNEI. The CDR3 here is CASQVSPFMNTEAFF. As DNA, the CDR3 is TGTGCCAGCCAGGTTTCCCCTTTCATGAACACTGAAGCTTTCTTT.

The V call is TRBV27, the J call TRBJ1-2; 9 nucleotides line up with TRBD1. Germline CDR1 reads MNHEY; CDR2 reads SMNVEV (reference sequence). V lost 5 bases, J lost 5 bases, and 9 bases stayed unmatched. The CDR3 contains 15 residues. The CDR3 loop is CASSSRTGDRYGYTF. CDR3 coding DNA: TGTGCCAGCAGTAGTAGGACAGGGGACAGGTATGGCTACACCTTC.

The rearrangement uses TRBV7-3 and TRBJ1-5; D gene uncertain. Trimming pared 4 bases from V and 9 bases from J, leaving 10 bases between. Germline V gives CDR1 SGHTA, CDR2 FQGTGA. The CDR3 loop spans 12 amino acids. The CDR3 DNA reads TGTGCCAGCAGCTCCTCTGGCGGGCCCCAGCATTTT. It is translated as CASSSSGGPQHF. The entire variable domain, with the rest obtained from reference TRBV7-3 and TRBJ1-5, is as follows: GAGVSQTPSNKVTEKGKYVELRCDPISGHTALYWYRQSLGQGPEFLIYFQGTGAADDSGLPNDRFFAVRPEGSVSTLKIQRTERGDSAVYLCASSSSGGPQHFGDGTRLSIL.

The chain carries TRBV5-4 and TRBJ1-1, with a weak D call TRBD1 (5 bases). The germline V and J ends were trimmed by 3 bases and 3 bases, with 15 bases remaining between them. Germline V gene data show CDR1 as SGHNT and CDR2 as YYREEE (reference sequence). This CDR3 is built from 15 residues. This chain's CDR3 is CASSSPGMGDTEAFF. The CDR3 nucleotides read TGTGCCAGCAGCTCTCCAGGGATGGGGGACACTGAAGCTTTCTTT.

The rearrangement uses TRBV5-1 and TRBJ1-4, with D perhaps matching TRBD1 (5 bases). CDR3 size: 15 residues. The germline CDR1 and CDR2 sequences are SGHRS and YFSETQ. Trimming cost V 4 bases and J 7 bases, with 17 bases left between them. The CDR3 reads CASSQLLGGSEKLFF. The CDR3 DNA is TGCGCCAGCAGCCAGCTCTTGGGGGGAAGTGAAAAACTGTTTTTT. Combining the CDR3 with reference TRBV5-1 and TRBJ1-4 gives the whole variable domain KAGVTQTPRYLIKTRGQQVTLSCSPISGHRSVSWYQQTPGQGLQFLFEYFSETQRNKGNFPGRFSGRQFSNSRSEMNVSTLELGDSALYLCASSQLLGGSEKLFFGSGTQLSVL.

The genes are TRBV7-9 and TRBJ2-5, with 9 positions matching TRBD1. V was clipped by 5 bases and J by 4 bases; unmatched bases: 8. This CDR3 comprises 15 residues. The V gene's germline CDR1 is SEHNR and CDR2 FQNEAQ (reference sequence). As DNA, the CDR3 is TGTGCCAGCAGCCGGACCGGGACAGGGACAGAGACCCAGTACTTC. Its translation is CASSRTGTGTETQYF.

The chain joins TRBV27 to TRBJ1-1; unclear D gene. The V end was cut by 6 bases, the J end by 4 bases, with 12 bases between. Germline V CDR1 and CDR2: MNHEY, SMNVEV (reference sequence). The CDR3 spans 13 residues. The CDR3 sequence is CASSLTTVTEAFF. DNA of the CDR3: TGTGCCAGCAGCCTCACGACGGTCACTGAAGCTTTCTTT.

The chain links TRBV12-5 to TRBJ2-5, with 12 bases identical to TRBD1. This CDR3 is built from 15 residues. Trimming removed 11 bases from V and 3 bases from J; junction bases left unmatched: 10. The germline V gene encodes CDR1 LGHNT and CDR2 FRNRAP. CDR3 in DNA: TGTGCTGCCATTTCCGGGACAGGGGGCGAAGAGACCCAGTACTTC. Residues: CAAISGTGGEETQYF.

The rearrangement joins TRBV4-1 to TRBJ2-7; D may be TRBD2 (6 bases). The germline gives CDR1 MGHRA, CDR2 YSYEKL. The CDR3 covers 15 residues. The V and J ends lost 0 bases and 0 bases respectively, with 9 bases between them. CDR3 loop: CASSQDRDFSYEQYF. The CDR3 coding sequence is TGCGCCAGCAGCCAAGACCGGGACTTCTCCTACGAGCAGTACTTC.

The V and J genes are TRBV28 and TRBJ1-4; unclear D gene. Germline values: CDR1 MDHEN, CDR2 SYDVKM. Deletions cut 6 bases from V and 3 bases from J, with 2 bases between. The CDR3 is made up of 11 amino acids. The CDR3 reads CASSPNEKLFF. CDR3 nucleotide sequence: TGTGCCAGCAGCCCTAATGAAAAACTGTTTTTT.

The CDR3 loop is CASSKGTGPNTGELFF. Written as DNA, the CDR3 is TGTGCCAGCAGTAAAGGGACAGGGCCTAACACCGGGGAGCTGTTTTTT. The V and J genes are TRBV2 and TRBJ2-2, with 9 bases lining up with TRBD1. The length of the CDR3 is 16 residues. V gave up 5 bases and J gave up 2 bases; unmatched junction bases: 6. Germline values: CDR1 SNHLY, CDR2 FYNNEI.

The chain links TRBV19 to TRBJ2-1; 7 positions match TRBD2. The CDR3 contains 18 residues. The germline CDR1 and CDR2 sequences are LNHDA and SQIVND (reference sequence). The V segment lost 0 bases and the J segment 6 bases; nucleotides outside the gene matches: 14. DNA for the CDR3: TGTGCCAGTAGTATAGATGGTACCCGGGGGGTCACGGGCAATGAGCAGTTCTTC. Translating it yields CASSIDGTRGVTGNEQFF.

This clone occurred once. The chain recombines TRBV28 with TRBJ1-1, with 8 nucleotides matching TRBD1. This CDR3 contains 14 residues. Trimming cost V 3 bases and J 9 bases; bases outside gene matches: 9. In germline, CDR1 is MDHEN, CDR2 SYDVKM. The chain's CDR3 is CASSFLRDRGKAFF. CDR3 bases: TGTGCCAGCAGTTTCCTACGTGACAGGGGAAAAGCTTTCTTT.